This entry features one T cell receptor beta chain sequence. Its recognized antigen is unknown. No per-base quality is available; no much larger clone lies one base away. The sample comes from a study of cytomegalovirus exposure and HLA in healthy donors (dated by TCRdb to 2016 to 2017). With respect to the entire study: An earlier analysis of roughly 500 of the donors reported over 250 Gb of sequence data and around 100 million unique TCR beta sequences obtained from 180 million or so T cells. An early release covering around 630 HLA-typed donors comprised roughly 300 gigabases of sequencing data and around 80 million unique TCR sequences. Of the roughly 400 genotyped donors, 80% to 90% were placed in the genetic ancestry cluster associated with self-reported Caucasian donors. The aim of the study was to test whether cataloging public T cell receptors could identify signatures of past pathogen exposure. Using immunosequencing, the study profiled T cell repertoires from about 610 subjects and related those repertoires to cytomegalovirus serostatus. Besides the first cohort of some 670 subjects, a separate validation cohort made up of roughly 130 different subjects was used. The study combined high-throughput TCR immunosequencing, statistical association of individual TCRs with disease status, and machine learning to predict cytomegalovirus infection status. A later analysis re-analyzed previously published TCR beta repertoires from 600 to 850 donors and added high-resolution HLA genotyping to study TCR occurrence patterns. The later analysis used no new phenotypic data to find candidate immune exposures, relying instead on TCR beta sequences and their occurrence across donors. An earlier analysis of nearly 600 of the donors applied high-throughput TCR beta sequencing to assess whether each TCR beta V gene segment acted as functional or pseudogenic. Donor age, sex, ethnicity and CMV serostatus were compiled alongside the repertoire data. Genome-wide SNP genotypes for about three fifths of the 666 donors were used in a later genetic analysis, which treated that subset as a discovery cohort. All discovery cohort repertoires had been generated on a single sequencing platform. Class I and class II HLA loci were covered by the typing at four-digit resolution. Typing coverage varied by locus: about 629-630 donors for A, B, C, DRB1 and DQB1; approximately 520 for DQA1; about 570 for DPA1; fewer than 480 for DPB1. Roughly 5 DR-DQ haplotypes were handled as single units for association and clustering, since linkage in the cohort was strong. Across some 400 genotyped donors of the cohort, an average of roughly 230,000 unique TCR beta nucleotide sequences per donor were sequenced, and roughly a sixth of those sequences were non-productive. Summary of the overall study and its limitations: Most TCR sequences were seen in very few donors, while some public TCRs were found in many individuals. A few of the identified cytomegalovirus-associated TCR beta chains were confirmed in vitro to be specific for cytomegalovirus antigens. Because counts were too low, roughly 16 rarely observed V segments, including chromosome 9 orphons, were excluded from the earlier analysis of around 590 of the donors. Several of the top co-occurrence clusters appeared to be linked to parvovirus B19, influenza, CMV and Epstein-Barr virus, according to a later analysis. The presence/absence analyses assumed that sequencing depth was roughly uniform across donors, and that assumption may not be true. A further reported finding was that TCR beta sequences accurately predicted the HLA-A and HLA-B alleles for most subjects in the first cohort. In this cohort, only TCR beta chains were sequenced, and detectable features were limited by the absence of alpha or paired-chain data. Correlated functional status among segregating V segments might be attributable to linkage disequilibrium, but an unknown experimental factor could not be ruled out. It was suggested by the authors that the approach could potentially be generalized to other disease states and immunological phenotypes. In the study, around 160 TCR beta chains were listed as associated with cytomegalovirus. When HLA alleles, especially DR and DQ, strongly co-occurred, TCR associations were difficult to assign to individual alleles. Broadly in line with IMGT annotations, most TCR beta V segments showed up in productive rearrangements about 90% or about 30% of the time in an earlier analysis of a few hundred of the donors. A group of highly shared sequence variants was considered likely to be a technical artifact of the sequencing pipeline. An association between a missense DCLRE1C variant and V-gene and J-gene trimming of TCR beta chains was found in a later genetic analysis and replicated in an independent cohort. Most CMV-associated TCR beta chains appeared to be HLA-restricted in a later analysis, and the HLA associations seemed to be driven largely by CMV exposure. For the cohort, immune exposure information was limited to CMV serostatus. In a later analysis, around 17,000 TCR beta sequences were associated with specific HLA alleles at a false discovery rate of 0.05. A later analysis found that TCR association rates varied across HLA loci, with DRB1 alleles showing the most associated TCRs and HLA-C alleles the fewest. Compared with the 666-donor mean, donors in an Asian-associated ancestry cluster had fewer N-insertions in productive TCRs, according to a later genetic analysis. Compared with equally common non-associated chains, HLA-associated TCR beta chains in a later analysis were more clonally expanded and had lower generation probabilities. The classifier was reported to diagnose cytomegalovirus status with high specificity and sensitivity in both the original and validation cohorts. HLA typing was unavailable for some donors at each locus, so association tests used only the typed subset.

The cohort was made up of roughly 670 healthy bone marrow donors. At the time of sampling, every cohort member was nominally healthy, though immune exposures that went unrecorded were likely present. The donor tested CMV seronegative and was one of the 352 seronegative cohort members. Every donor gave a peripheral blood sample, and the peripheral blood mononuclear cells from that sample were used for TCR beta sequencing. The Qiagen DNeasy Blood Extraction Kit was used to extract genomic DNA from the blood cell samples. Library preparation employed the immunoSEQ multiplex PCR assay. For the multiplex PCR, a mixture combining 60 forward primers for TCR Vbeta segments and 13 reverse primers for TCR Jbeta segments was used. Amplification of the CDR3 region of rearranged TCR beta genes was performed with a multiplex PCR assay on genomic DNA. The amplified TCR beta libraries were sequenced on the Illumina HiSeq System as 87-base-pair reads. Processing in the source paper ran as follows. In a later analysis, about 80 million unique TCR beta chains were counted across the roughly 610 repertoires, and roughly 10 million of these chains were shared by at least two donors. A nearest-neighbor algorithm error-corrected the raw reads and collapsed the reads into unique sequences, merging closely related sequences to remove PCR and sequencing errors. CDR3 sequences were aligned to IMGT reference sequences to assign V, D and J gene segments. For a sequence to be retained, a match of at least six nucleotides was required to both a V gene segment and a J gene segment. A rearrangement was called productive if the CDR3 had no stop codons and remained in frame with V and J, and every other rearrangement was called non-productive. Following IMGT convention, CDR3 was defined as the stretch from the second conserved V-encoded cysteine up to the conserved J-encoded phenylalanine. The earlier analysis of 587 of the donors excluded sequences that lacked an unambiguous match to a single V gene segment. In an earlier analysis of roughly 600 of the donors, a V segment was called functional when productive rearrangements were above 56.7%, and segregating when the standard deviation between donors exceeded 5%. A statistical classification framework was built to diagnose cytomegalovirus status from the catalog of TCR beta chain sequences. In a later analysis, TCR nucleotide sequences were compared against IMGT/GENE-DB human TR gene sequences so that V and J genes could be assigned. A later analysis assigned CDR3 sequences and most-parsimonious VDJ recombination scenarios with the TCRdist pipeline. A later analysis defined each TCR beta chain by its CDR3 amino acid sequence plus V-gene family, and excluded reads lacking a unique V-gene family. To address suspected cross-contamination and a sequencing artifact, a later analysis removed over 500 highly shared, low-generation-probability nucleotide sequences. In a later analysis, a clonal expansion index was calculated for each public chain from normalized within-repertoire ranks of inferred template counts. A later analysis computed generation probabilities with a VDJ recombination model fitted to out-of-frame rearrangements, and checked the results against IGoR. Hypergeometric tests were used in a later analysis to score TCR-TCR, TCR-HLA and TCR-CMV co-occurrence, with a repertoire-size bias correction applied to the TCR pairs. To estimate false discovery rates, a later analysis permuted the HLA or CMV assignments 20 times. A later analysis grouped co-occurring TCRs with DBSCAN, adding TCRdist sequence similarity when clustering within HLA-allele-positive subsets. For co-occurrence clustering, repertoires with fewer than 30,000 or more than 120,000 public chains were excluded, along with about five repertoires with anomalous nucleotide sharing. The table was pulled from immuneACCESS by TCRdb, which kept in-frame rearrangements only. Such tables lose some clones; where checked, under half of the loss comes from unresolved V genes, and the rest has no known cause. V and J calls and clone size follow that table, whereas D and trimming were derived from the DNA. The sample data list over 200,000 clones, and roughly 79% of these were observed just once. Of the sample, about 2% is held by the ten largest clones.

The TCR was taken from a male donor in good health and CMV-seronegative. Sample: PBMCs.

The nucleotide sequence is given as TGTGCCAGCGAATACAGGGACGAAACTGAAGCTTTCTTT. The encoded protein is CASEYRDETEAFF. The chain was built from TRBV28 and TRBJ1-1; matching of 6 bases hints at TRBD1 as the D gene. CDR1 is given as MDHEN and CDR2 as SYDVKM, both from the germline V gene. Measured from the cysteine to the phenylalanine, the CDR3 is 13 residues long. The only DNA kept is the CDR3, 39 bases in frame from the first base. The junction shows trimming of 8 bases on V and 5 bases on J, plus 15 bases between the germline ends.